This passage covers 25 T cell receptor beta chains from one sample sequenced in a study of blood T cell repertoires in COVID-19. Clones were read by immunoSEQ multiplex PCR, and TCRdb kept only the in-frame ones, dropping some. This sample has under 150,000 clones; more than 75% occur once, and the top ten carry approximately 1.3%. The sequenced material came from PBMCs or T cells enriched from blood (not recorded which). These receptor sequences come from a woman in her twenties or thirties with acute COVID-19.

The CDR3 DNA reads TGTGCCAGAATCCTCACCGGGGAGCTGTTTTTT. Protein: CARILTGELFF. The rearrangement links TRBV5-3 to TRBJ2-2; D gene unclear. TRBV5-3 is known as an ORF, though its function is uncertain. There are 11 residues in the CDR3. V lost 6 bases, J lost 4 bases, and 4 bases lay in between.

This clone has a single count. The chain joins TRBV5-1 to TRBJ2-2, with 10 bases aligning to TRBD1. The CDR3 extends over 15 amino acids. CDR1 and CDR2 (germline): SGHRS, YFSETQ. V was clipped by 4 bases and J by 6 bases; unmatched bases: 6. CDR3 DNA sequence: TGCGCCAGCAGCCCTGGACAGGGGGTAGCCGGGGAGCTGTTTTTT. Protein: CASSPGQGVAGELFF.

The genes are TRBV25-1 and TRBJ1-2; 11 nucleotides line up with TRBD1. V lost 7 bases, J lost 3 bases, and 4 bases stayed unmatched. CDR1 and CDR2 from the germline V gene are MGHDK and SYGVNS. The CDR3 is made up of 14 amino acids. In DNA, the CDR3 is TGTGCCAGCACCCGGACAGGGGGCGACTATGGCTACACCTTC. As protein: CASTRTGGDYGYTF.

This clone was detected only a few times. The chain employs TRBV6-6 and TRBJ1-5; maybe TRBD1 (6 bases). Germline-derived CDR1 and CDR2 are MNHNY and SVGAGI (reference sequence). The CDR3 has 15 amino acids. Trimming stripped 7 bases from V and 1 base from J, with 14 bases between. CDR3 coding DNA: TGTGCCAGCAAAAACAGGGAGGGCAGCAATCAGCCCCAGCATTTT. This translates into CASKNREGSNQPQHF.

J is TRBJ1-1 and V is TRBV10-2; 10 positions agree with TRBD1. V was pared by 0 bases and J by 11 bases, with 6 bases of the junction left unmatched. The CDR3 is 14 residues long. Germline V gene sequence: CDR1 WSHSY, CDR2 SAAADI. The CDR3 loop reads CASSESIQDRGAFF. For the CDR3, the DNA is TGCGCCAGCAGTGAGTCGATACAGGACAGGGGGGCTTTCTTT.

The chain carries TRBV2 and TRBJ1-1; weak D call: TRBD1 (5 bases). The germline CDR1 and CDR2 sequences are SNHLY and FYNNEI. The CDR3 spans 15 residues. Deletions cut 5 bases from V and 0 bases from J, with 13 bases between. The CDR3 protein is CASSQDTFMNTEAFF. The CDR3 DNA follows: TGTGCCAGCAGTCAGGACACGTTCATGAACACTGAAGCTTTCTTT.

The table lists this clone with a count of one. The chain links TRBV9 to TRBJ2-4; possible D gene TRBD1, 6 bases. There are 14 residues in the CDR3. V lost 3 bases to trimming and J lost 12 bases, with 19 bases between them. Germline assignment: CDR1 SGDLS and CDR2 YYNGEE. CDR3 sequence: CASSGSGFSGDQYF. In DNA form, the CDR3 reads TGTGCCAGCAGCGGCTCCGGGTTCTCAGGGGATCAGTACTTC.

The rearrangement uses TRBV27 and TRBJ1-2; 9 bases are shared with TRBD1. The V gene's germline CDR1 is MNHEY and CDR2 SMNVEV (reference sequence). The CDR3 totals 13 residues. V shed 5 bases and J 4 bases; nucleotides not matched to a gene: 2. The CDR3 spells CASSRDRAYGYTF. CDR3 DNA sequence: TGTGCCAGCAGTCGGGACAGGGCCTATGGCTACACCTTC.

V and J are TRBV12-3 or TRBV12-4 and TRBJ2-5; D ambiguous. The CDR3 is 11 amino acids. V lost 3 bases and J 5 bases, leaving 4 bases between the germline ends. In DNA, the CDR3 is TGTGCCAGCAGTTTCTTGGAGACCCAGTACTTC. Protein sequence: CASSFLETQYF.

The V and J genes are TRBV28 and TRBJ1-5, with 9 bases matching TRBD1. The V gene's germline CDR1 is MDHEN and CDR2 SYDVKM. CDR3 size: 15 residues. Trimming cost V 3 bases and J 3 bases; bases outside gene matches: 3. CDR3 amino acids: CASSLGTGNNQPQHF. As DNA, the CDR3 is TGTGCCAGCAGTTTGGGGACAGGGAACAATCAGCCCCAGCATTTT. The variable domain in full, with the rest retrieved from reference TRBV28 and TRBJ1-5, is DVKVTQSSRYLVKRTGEKVFLECVQDMDHENMFWYRQDPGLGLRLIYFSYDVKMKEKGDIPEGYSVSREKKERFSLILESASTNQTSMYLCASSLGTGNNQPQHFGDGTRLSIL.

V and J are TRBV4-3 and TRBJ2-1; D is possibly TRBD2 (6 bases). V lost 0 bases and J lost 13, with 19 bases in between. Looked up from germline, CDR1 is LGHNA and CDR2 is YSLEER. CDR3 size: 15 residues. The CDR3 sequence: CASSQELIGGRYQFF. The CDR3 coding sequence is TGCGCCAGCAGCCAAGAATTGATCGGTGGGAGGTATCAGTTCTTC.

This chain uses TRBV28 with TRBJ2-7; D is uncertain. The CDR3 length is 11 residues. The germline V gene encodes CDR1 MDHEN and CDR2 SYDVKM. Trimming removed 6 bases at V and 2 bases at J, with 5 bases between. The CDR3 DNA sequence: TGTGCCAGCAGATCCACCTACGAGCAGTACTTC. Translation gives CASRSTYEQYF.

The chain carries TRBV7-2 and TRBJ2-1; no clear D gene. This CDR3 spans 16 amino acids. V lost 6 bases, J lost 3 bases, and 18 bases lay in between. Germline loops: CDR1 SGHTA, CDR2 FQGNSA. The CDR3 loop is CASSPSGVRIYNEQFF. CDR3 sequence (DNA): TGTGCCAGCAGTCCCTCAGGTGTCCGGATCTACAATGAGCAGTTCTTC.

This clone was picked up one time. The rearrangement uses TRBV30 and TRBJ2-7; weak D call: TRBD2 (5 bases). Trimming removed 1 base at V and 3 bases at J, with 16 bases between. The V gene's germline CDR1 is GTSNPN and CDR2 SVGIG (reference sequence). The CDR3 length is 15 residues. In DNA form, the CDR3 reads TGTGCCTGGAGTGGATCCGGGATCAGTCGCTACGAGCAGTACTTC. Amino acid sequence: CAWSGSGISRYEQYF.

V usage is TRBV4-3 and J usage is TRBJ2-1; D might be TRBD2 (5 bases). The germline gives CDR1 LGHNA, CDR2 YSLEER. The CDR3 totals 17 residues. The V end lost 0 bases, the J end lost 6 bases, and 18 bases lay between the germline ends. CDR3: CASSQDGSSGGVNEQFF. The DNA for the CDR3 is TGCGCCAGCAGCCAAGATGGGTCGAGCGGTGGGGTCAATGAGCAGTTCTTC.

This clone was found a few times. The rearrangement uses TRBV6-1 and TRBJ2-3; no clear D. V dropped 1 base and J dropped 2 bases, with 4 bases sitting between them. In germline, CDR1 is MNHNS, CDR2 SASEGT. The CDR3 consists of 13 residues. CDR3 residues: CASSEGPTDTQYF. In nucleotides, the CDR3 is TGTGCCAGCAGTGAAGGGCCCACAGATACGCAGTATTTT.

The CDR3 is CASSGDMNTEAFF. The CDR3 DNA is TGTGCCAGCAGTGGAGACATGAACACTGAAGCTTTCTTT. The genes are TRBV2 and TRBJ1-1; unclear D gene. The length of the CDR3 is 13 residues. Germline values: CDR1 SNHLY, CDR2 FYNNEI. V shed 4 bases and J shed 0 bases, with 6 bases lying between them.

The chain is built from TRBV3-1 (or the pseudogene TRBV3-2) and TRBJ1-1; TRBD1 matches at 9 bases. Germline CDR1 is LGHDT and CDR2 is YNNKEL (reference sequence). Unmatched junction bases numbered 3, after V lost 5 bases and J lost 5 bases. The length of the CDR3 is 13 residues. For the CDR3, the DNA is TGTGCCAGCAGCAAGACAGGGGGGACTGAAGCTTTCTTT. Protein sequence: CASSKTGGTEAFF.

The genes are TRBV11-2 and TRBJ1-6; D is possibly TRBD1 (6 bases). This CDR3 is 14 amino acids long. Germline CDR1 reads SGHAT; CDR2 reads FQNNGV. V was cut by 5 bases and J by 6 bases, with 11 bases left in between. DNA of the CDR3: TGTGCCAGCAGCGGAGAAGGGGGTAATTCACCCCTCCACTTT. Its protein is CASSGEGGNSPLHF.

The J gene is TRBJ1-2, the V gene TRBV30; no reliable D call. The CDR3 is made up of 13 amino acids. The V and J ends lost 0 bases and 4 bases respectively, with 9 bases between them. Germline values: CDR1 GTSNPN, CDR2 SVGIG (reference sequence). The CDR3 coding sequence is TGTGCCTGGAGTGTACCAGGATTCTATGGCTACACCTTC. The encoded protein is CAWSVPGFYGYTF.

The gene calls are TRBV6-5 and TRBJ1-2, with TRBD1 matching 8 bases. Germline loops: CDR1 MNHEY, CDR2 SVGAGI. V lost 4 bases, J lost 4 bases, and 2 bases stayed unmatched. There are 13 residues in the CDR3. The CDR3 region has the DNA TGTGCCAGCAGTTTCACAGGGGGCTATGGCTACACCTTC. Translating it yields CASSFTGGYGYTF.

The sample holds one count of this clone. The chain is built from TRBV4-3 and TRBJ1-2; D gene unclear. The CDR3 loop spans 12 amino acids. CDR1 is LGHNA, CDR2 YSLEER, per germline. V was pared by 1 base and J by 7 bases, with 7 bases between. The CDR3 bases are TGCGCCAGCAGCCAAGTATCGGGTGGCTACACCTTC. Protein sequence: CASSQVSGGYTF.

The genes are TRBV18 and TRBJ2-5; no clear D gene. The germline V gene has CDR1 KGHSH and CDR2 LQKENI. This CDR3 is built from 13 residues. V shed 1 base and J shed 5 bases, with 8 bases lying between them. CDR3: CASSPLVMETQYF. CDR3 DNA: TGTGCCAGCTCACCACTCGTTATGGAGACCCAGTACTTC.

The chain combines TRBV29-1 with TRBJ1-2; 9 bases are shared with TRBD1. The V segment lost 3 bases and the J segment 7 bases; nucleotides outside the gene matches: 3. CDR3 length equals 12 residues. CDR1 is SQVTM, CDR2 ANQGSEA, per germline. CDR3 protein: CSVEVDRGGYTF. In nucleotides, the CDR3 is TGCAGCGTTGAGGTGGACAGGGGTGGCTACACCTTC. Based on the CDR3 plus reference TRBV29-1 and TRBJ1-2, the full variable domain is SAVISQKPSRDICQRGTSLTIQCQVDSQVTMMFWYRQQPGQSLTLIATANQGSEATYESGFVIDKFPISRPNLTFSTLTVSNMSPEDSSIYLCSVEVDRGGYTFGSGTRLTVV.

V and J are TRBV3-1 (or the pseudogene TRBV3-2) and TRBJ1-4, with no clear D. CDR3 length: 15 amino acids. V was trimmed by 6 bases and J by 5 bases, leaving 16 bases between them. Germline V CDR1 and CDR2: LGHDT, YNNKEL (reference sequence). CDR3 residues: CASRGGLPKNEKLFF. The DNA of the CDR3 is TGTGCCAGCAGGGGTGGACTTCCCAAAAATGAAAAACTGTTTTTT.